A single sample gave rise to the 28 T cell receptor beta chains below, sequenced in a study of cytomegalovirus exposure and HLA in healthy donors. The PCR ran on 60 Vbeta and 13 Jbeta primers. Repertoires were generated with immunoSEQ multiplex PCR, while TCRdb's copy carries only in-frame clones and drops some. The sample lists more than 150,000 clones, more than 65% seen once, with 2% to 2.5% in the top ten. The sequencing input was PBMCs. The receptors were sampled from a woman in her twenties or thirties in good health and CMV-seropositive.

The chain links TRBV5-1 to TRBJ2-3; 8 positions agree with TRBD2. CDR1 is SGHRS and CDR2 is YFSETQ in the germline V gene. The CDR3 has 16 amino acids. The V gene end was trimmed by 0 bases and the J gene end by 1 base; junction bases not matched to a gene: 4. CDR3 sequence (DNA): TGCGCCAGCAGCTTGGTGCTGCGGGGGGGCACAGATACGCAGTATTTT. As protein: CASSLVLRGGTDTQYF.

The chain is built from TRBV7-9 and TRBJ2-5, with a tentative D call TRBD2 (6 bases). The CDR3 totals 13 residues. Trimming shortened V by 5 bases and J by 5 bases, and 12 bases separated the two germline ends. The V gene's germline CDR1 is SEHNR and CDR2 FQNEAQ (reference sequence). CDR3 sequence: CASSPGLRETQYF. CDR3 DNA sequence: TGTGCCAGCAGCCCGGGACTGAGGGAGACCCAGTACTTC.

The chain uses TRBV11-3 and TRBJ2-2; D is uncertain. Germline-derived CDR1 and CDR2 are SGHNT and YENEEA. The CDR3 is 12 residues long. The ends were cut back, 5 bases at V and 3 bases at J, with 4 bases in the middle. CDR3 amino acids: CASSPHTGELFF. The CDR3 DNA sequence: TGTGCCAGCAGCCCTCACACCGGGGAGCTGTTTTTT.

The chain links TRBV9 to TRBJ2-2; D possibly corresponds to TRBD1 (7 bases). V lost 3 bases and J lost 1, with 10 bases in between. This CDR3 contains 15 residues. The germline V gene encodes CDR1 SGDLS and CDR2 YYNGEE. CDR3 loop: CASSAQGGNTGELFF. CDR3 bases: TGTGCCAGCAGCGCCCAGGGGGGGAACACCGGGGAGCTGTTTTTT.

J is TRBJ2-1 and V is TRBV5-1, with 10 bases lining up with TRBD2. This CDR3 contains 16 residues. Germline V gene sequence: CDR1 SGHRS, CDR2 YFSETQ. Trimming at V came to 2 bases and at J to 5 bases, leaving 7 bases not matched to a gene. The CDR3 DNA reads as TGCGCCAGCAGCTTTCCAGCGGGGGGGATCAACAATGAGCAGTTCTTC. It translates to CASSFPAGGINNEQFF.

Only one count was recorded for this clone. The V gene is TRBV7-2, the J gene TRBJ2-7, with a possible D match to TRBD2 (5 bases). This CDR3 has 13 residues. The V end was cut by 3 bases, the J end by 5 bases, with 11 bases between. The V gene's germline CDR1 is SGHTA and CDR2 FQGNSA. The CDR3 DNA reads TGTGCCAGCAGCTTGCGGGTGCTGGACGAGCAGTACTTC. This codes for CASSLRVLDEQYF. The full variable domain, rest sourced from reference TRBV7-2 and TRBJ2-7, is GAGVSQSPSNKVTEKGKDVELRCDPISGHTALYWYRQSLGQGLEFLIYFQGNSAPDKSGLPSDRFSAERTGGSVSTLTIQRTQQEDSAVYLCASSLRVLDEQYFGPGTRLTVT.

The rearrangement uses TRBV2 and TRBJ2-3, with 10 bases that match TRBD2. Germline V gene lookup returns CDR1 SNHLY and CDR2 FYNNEI. V was clipped by 3 bases and J by 4 bases; unmatched bases: 1. This CDR3 has 14 amino acids. CDR3 region: CASSEGLASDTQYF. DNA of the CDR3: TGTGCCAGCAGTGAGGGACTAGCGTCAGATACGCAGTATTTT.

This clone was seen a handful of times. V usage is TRBV5-4 and J usage is TRBJ2-7; maybe TRBD1 (7 bases). CDR3 length: 14 amino acids. V gave up 2 bases and J gave up 4 bases, with 13 bases separating them. Germline V gene sequence: CDR1 SGHNT, CDR2 YYREEE (reference sequence). In nucleotides, the CDR3 is TGTGCCAGCAGCTTCGGAGGGGGCAATTACGAGCAGTACTTC. It yields the protein CASSFGGGNYEQYF.

Turning to this clone: The sample has other DNA sequences that encode this CDR3 too. The chain couples TRBV7-2 to TRBJ2-3, with D perhaps matching TRBD2 (6 bases). The CDR3 is 14 amino acids. Trimming removed 2 bases at V and 1 base at J, with 7 bases between. Per germline, CDR1 SGHTA and CDR2 FQGNSA. CDR3 in amino acids: CASSLSSGTDTQYF. CDR3 coding DNA: TGTGCCAGCAGCTTATCTAGCGGCACAGATACGCAGTATTTT.

The rearrangement joins TRBV2 to TRBJ2-5, with 8 positions matching TRBD2. The germline V gene encodes CDR1 SNHLY and CDR2 FYNNEI. This CDR3 has 17 residues. The V and J ends lost 4 bases and 2 bases, in that order; junction bases with no gene match: 12. CDR3 in amino acids: CASSGLLAEVQQETQYF. CDR3 DNA sequence: TGTGCCAGCAGTGGACTACTAGCGGAGGTCCAACAAGAGACCCAGTACTTC.

The chain combines TRBV19 with TRBJ1-2, with 7 bases matching TRBD1. The V gene end was trimmed by 6 bases and the J gene end by 3 bases; junction bases not matched to a gene: 7. In germline, CDR1 is LNHDA, CDR2 SQIVND (reference sequence). The CDR3 consists of 14 residues. CDR3 bases: TGTGCCAGTAGGTCCAACAGGGGCCACTATGGCTACACCTTC. Protein sequence: CASRSNRGHYGYTF.

V gene TRBV27 combines with J gene TRBJ2-7; unclear D gene. CDR1 and CDR2 (germline): MNHEY, SMNVEV (reference sequence). CDR3 length: 16 amino acids. V lost 9 bases and J 0 bases, leaving 21 bases between the germline ends. The CDR3 DNA follows: TGTGCCAGTCGCCCGGAGCAATCTAGATACTCCTACGAGCAGTACTTC. Translated: CASRPEQSRYSYEQYF.

The rearrangement joins TRBV5-1 to TRBJ2-5, with no clear D. CDR1 is SGHRS, CDR2 YFSETQ, per germline. Deletions cut 0 bases from V and 3 bases from J, with 6 bases between. The CDR3 is 13 amino acids. CDR3 DNA sequence: TGCGCCAGCAGCTTGGCGGTCAAAGAGACCCAGTACTTC. The encoded protein is CASSLAVKETQYF.

The chain employs TRBV5-1 and TRBJ2-5; a weak D match, TRBD2 (7 bases). Germline CDR1 reads SGHRS; CDR2 reads YFSETQ. This CDR3 is built from 11 residues. Trimming shortened V by 7 bases and J by 12 bases, and 16 bases separated the two germline ends. CDR3 in amino acids: CASGVGGAKYF. CDR3 nucleotide sequence: TGCGCCAGCGGCGTTGGGGGGGCAAAGTACTTC.

The chain couples TRBV27 to TRBJ2-5; 9 bases fit TRBD2. Germline-derived CDR1 and CDR2 are MNHEY and SMNVEV (reference sequence). After removal of 4 bases from V and 5 bases from J, the junction contained 11 bases not matched to a gene. The CDR3 runs 16 residues. The CDR3 sequence is CASSSYSGLAFETQYF. In nucleotides, the CDR3 is TGTGCCAGCAGTTCTTACTCGGGACTAGCTTTCGAGACCCAGTACTTC.

The chain has TRBV19 and TRBJ1-6; no reliable D call. V gave up 4 bases and J gave up 4 bases, with 14 bases separating them. Germline V lookup: CDR1 LNHDA, CDR2 SQIVND (reference sequence). CDR3 length equals 16 residues. CDR3 bases: TGTGCCAGTAGTAAGGACTGGAGGCCATATAATTCACCCCTCCACTTT. Its translation is CASSKDWRPYNSPLHF.

The chain carries TRBV4-3 and TRBJ1-3, with D possibly being TRBD1 (5 bases). Trimming removed 8 bases from V and 3 bases from J, with 8 bases in between. The CDR3 is made up of 12 amino acids. Germline V gives CDR1 LGHNA, CDR2 YSLEER. The CDR3 DNA reads as TGCGCCAGCGGGGGGGGTGGAAACACCATATATTTT. Protein sequence: CASGGGGNTIYF.

CDR3 coding DNA: TGTGCCAGCAGCCAAGGGTCGACAGGAGTCCAATTGAACACCGGGGAGCTGTTTTTT. This sequence encodes CASSQGSTGVQLNTGELFF. The chain employs TRBV4-2 and TRBJ2-2; maybe TRBD1 (6 bases). Germline V lookup: CDR1 LGHNA, CDR2 YNFKEQ. The CDR3 is made up of 19 amino acids. Between the trimmed V and J ends, which lost 1 base and 1 base, there was a span of 19 bases.

The genes are TRBV25-1 and TRBJ1-1; D unclear. The germline gives CDR1 MGHDK, CDR2 SYGVNS. The V end was cut by 7 bases, the J end by 0 bases, with 9 bases between. The CDR3 is 13 residues long. CDR3 DNA sequence: TGTGCCAGCAAAGAAGCTTTGAACACTGAAGCTTTCTTT. Its protein is CASKEALNTEAFF.

The J gene is TRBJ1-1, the V gene TRBV7-9; D uncertain. The V and J ends lost 5 bases and 9 bases respectively, with 13 bases between them. The CDR3 is made up of 12 amino acids. Germline V gene lookup returns CDR1 SEHNR and CDR2 FQNEAQ (reference sequence). The CDR3 region has the DNA TGTGCCAGCAGCACCCGACTAGGGCAAGCTTTCTTT. This sequence encodes CASSTRLGQAFF.

This clone was picked up a small number of times. CDR3 bases: TGCGCCAGCACCCCCGTTGCAACTAATGAAAAACTGTTTTTT. Its protein product is CASTPVATNEKLFF. The chain joins TRBV4-1 to TRBJ1-4; no clear D gene. V lost 7 bases and J 0 bases, leaving 9 bases between the germline ends. This CDR3 spans 14 amino acids. Germline values: CDR1 MGHRA, CDR2 YSYEKL.

V and J are TRBV7-3 and TRBJ2-6; 7 bases are a match to TRBD1. Per germline, CDR1 SGHTA and CDR2 FQGTGA. Trimming at V came to 0 bases and at J to 2 bases, leaving 1 base not matched to a gene. CDR3 length: 16 amino acids. CDR3 nucleotide sequence: TGTGCCAGCAGCTTAACAGGGGGCGCTGGGGCCAACGTCCTGACTTTC. Translating gives CASSLTGGAGANVLTF.

This clone was seen just once. V usage is TRBV6-5 and J usage is TRBJ2-2; 9 nucleotides match TRBD1. This CDR3 comprises 15 residues. The junction had 6 bases not matched to a gene; V was cut back by 2 bases and J by 8 bases. Germline values: CDR1 MNHEY, CDR2 SVGAGI. CDR3 in DNA: TGTGCCAGCAGTTACAGAGGGACAGGGTGGGGGGAGCTGTTTTTT. Translating it yields CASSYRGTGWGELFF.

The rearrangement links TRBV6-1 to TRBJ2-2, with TRBD1 identical over 9 bases. With 1 base clipped from V and 5 bases from J, the junction kept 2 bases outside the gene matches. The germline V gene has CDR1 MNHNS and CDR2 SASEGT. The CDR3 has 15 residues. CDR3 in DNA: TGTGCCAGCAGTGAAGACAGGGGGCGTACCGGGGAGCTGTTTTTT. Encoded protein: CASSEDRGRTGELFF.

The sample holds a few counts of this clone. The sample holds other DNA sequences that translate to the same CDR3. The chain links TRBV30 to TRBJ1-2; the D is unclear. V was shortened by 0 bases and J by 0 bases, with 8 bases between the two germline ends. CDR1 is GTSNPN and CDR2 is SVGIG in the germline V gene (reference sequence). The CDR3 consists of 14 residues. CDR3 DNA sequence: TGTGCCTGGAGTGTACGGCGGACTAACTATGGCTACACCTTC. It encodes CAWSVRRTNYGYTF.

The chain links TRBV7-2 to TRBJ2-5; D perhaps matches TRBD1 (5 bases). V was cut by 4 bases and J by 1 base, with 13 bases left in between. The CDR3 runs 15 residues. Germline V CDR1 and CDR2: SGHTA, FQGNSA. CDR3: CASSSGLVGQETQYF. DNA of the CDR3: TGTGCCAGCAGCTCAGGGCTGGTGGGCCAAGAGACCCAGTACTTC.

V usage is TRBV7-2 and J usage is TRBJ1-2, with 7 bases that match TRBD1. Germline loops: CDR1 SGHTA, CDR2 FQGNSA. The CDR3 extends over 14 amino acids. V shed 5 bases, J shed 8 bases, and the junction held 11 bases outside the gene matches. The CDR3 DNA sequence: TGTGCCAGCAGCGAACGGGGACAGATTCAGGGCTACACCTTC. Translation gives CASSERGQIQGYTF.

The V and J genes are TRBV11-3 and TRBJ1-5; 8 bases are a match to TRBD1. Per the germline V gene, CDR1 is SGHNT and CDR2 is YENEEA. V was pared by 1 base and J by 4 bases, with 12 bases of the junction left unmatched. The CDR3 loop spans 18 amino acids. Here the CDR3 reads CASSLGIQDREWNQPQHF. CDR3 bases: TGTGCCAGCAGCTTAGGCATTCAGGACAGGGAATGGAATCAGCCCCAGCATTTT. The variable domain in full, with the rest retrieved from reference TRBV11-3 and TRBJ1-5, is EAGVVQSPRYKIIEKKQPVAFWCNPISGHNTLYWYLQNLGQGPELLIRYENEEAVDDSQLPKDRFSAERLKGVDSTLKIQPAELGDSAVYLCASSLGIQDREWNQPQHFGDGTRLSIL.